These 4 T cell receptor beta chains originate from one sample sequenced in a study of regulatory T cells in long-lasting Graves disease. The time point here: persistent/refractory GD, antithyroid drugs over 5 years with positive TRAb. The TCR library used RNA extracted from PBMCs. Relying on iRepertoire HTBI primers and Arm-PCR of CDR3 regions, the team built TCR beta libraries. TCRdb re-called the multiplex PCR reads with MiXCR, one entry per CDR3 protein. The sample gives about 400,000 distinct CDR3 sequences, under 25% of which show up once; 20% to 25% is in the top ten. The sequences come from peripheral blood mononuclear cells (PBMCs), collected when the disease was refractory, from a patient treated with antithyroid drugs. The receptor set was obtained from a female donor with Graves disease.

This clonotype was seen repeatedly, ten times or more. This chain joins TRBV7-8 and TRBJ2-5, with D unresolved. V was pared by 1 base and J by 2 bases, with 14 bases between. CDR3 size: 16 residues. CDR1 and CDR2 from the germline V gene are SGHVS and FQNEAQ. In DNA form, the CDR3 reads TGTGCCAGCAGCTTAGAGACACAAAGCCCTCAAGAGACCCAGTACTTC. Protein product: CASSLETQSPQETQYF. The full variable domain, with the rest looked up from reference TRBV7-8 and TRBJ2-5, is GAGVSQSPRYKVAKRGQDVALRCDPISGHVSLFWYQQALGQGPEFLTYFQNEAQLDKSGLPSDRFFAERPEGSVSTLKIQRTQQEDSAVYLCASSLETQSPQETQYFGPGTRLLVL.

This sequence joins TRBV6-1 and TRBJ1-5; 7 bases are a match to TRBD1. This CDR3 spans 14 amino acids. Germline V gene data show CDR1 as MNHNS and CDR2 as SASEGT. With 6 bases clipped from V and 6 bases from J, the junction kept 8 bases outside the gene matches. CDR3 loop: CASSGTAKGQPQHF. CDR3 bases: TGTGCCAGCAGCGGGACAGCGAAGGGTCAGCCCCAGCATTTT.

V and J are TRBV9 and TRBJ2-5; D is perhaps TRBD1 or TRBD2 (5 bases each). There are 14 residues in the CDR3. Trimming took off 4 bases at V and 5 bases at J, with 15 bases between the two ends. The germline V gene encodes CDR1 SGDLS and CDR2 YYNGEE. In DNA, the CDR3 is TGTGCCAGCAGCTCCCACTCGGGGACCGAGACCCAGTACTTC. Its protein is CASSSHSGTETQYF.

The chain recombines TRBV20-1 with TRBJ2-3; D may be TRBD2 (5 bases). Germline V CDR1 and CDR2: DFQATT, SNEGSKA (reference sequence). This CDR3 is built from 12 residues. Trimming took off 3 bases at V and 5 bases at J, with 9 bases between the two ends. CDR3 DNA: TGCAGTGCTAGGGGGAGATTAGATACGCAGTATTTT. Protein sequence: CSARGRLDTQYF.